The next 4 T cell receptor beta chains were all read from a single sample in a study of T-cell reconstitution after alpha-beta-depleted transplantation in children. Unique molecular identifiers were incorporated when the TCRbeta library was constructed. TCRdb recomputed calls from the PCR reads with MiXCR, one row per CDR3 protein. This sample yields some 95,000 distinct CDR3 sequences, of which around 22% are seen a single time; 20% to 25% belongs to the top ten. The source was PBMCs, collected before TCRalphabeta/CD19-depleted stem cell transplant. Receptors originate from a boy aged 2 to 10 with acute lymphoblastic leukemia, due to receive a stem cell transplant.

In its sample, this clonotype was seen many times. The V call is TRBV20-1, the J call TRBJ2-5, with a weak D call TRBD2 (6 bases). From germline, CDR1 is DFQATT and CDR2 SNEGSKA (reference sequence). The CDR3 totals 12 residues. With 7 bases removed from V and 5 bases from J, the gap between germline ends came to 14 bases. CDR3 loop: CSGEVGRETQYF. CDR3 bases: TGCAGTGGGGAGGTGGGGAGGGAGACCCAGTACTTC.

CDR3 nucleotides: TGCAGTGCTAGTCAAACTAGCGGAGGGGCGTCAGATACGCAGTATTTT. This gives the protein CSASQTSGGASDTQYF. The rearrangement joins TRBV20-1 to TRBJ2-3, with 8 nucleotides matching TRBD2. The CDR3 extends over 16 amino acids. CDR1 is DFQATT, CDR2 SNEGSKA, per germline (reference sequence). V trimming: 3 bases; J trimming: 4 bases; junction bases outside the gene matches: 12.

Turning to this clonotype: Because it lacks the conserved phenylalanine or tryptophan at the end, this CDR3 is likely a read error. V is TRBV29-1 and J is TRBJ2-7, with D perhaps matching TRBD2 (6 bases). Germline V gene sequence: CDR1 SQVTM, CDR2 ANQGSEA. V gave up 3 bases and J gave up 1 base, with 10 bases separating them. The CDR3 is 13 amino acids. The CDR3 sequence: CSVDLGGSYEQYY. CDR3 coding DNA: TGCAGCGTTGATCTGGGAGGTTCCTACGAGCAGTACTAC.

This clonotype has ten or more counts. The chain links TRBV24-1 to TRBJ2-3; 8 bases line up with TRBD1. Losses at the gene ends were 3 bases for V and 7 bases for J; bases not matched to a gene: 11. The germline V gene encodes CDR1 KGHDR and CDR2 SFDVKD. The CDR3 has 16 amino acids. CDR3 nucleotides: TGTGCCACCAGTGATGGCATGGACAGGGTCGTATATACGCAGTATTTT. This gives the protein CATSDGMDRVVYTQYF.